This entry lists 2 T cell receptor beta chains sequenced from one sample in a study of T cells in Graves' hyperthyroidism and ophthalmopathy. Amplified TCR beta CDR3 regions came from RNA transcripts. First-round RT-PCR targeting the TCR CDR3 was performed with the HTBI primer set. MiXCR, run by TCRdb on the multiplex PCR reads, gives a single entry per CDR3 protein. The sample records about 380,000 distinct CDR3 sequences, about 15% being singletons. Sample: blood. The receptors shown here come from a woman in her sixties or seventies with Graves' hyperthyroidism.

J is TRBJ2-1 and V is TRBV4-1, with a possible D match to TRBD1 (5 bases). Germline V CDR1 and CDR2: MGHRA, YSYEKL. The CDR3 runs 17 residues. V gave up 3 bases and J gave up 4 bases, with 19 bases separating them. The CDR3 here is CASSQALTDAIYNEQFF. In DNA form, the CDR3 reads TGCGCCAGCAGCCAGGCCCTGACAGACGCAATTTACAATGAGCAGTTCTTC.

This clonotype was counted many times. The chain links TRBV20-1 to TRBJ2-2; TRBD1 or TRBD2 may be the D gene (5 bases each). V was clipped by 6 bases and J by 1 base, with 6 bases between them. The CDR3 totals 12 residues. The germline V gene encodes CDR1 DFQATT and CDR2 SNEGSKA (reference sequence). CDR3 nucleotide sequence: TGCAGTGCGGGGGTGAACACCGGGGAGCTGTTTTTT. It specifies CSAGVNTGELFF.